The next 7 T cell receptor beta chains were all read from a single sample in a study of T cell repertoires in cytomegalovirus infection. TCRdb itself ran the reads through MiXCR, one entry per CDR3 protein. The sample consists of about 740,000 distinct CDR3 sequences, about 40% of them appearing once. Sequences were obtained from PBMCs. Source of these receptors: a human donor in good health (CMV status not recorded). Some clones in this sample may be carry-over from other donors' samples.

This clonotype was counted at least ten times. The chain is built from TRBV7-6 and TRBJ2-7, with no clear D. Germline loops: CDR1 SGHVS, CDR2 FNYEAQ. V shed 1 base and J shed 4 bases, with 8 bases lying between them. The CDR3 runs to 13 residues. DNA of the CDR3: TGTGCCAGCAGCTTAGGGATGGGATACGAGCAGTACTTC. This codes for CASSLGMGYEQYF. Full variable domain (outside the CDR3, taken from reference TRBV7-6 and TRBJ2-7): GAGVSQSPRYKVTKRGQDVALRCDPISGHVSLYWYRQALGQGPEFLTYFNYEAQQDKSGLPNDRFSAERPEGSISTLTIQRTEQRDSAMYRCASSLGMGYEQYFGPGTRLTVT.

The chain recombines TRBV19 with TRBJ2-2; 12 bases line up with TRBD2. Germline trimming cut 3 bases from V and 5 bases from J; bases unmatched to any gene: 13. This CDR3 contains 19 residues. Germline loops: CDR1 LNHDA, CDR2 SQIVND (reference sequence). DNA of the CDR3: TGTGCCAGTAGTATCCCCTCCCAGCTAGCGGGAGGGAAGACCGGGGAGCTGTTTTTT. Its translation: CASSIPSQLAGGKTGELFF.

This chain connects TRBV20-1 to TRBJ2-1; the match to TRBD1 covers 9 bases. Losses at the gene ends were 3 bases for V and 2 bases for J; bases not matched to a gene: 8. The CDR3 runs 16 residues. Germline-derived CDR1 and CDR2 are DFQATT and SNEGSKA (reference sequence). DNA of the CDR3: TGCAGTGCTAGTGGGGAAGGGACAGGGCCCTACAATGAGCAGTTCTTC. As protein: CSASGEGTGPYNEQFF.

At least ten counts were recorded for this clonotype. The chain combines TRBV28 with TRBJ1-2; D is possibly TRBD1 (5 bases). The germline gives CDR1 MDHEN, CDR2 SYDVKM. The CDR3 totals 14 residues. Trimming removed 3 bases from V and 5 bases from J, with 13 bases in between. The CDR3 loop is CASSFIGAAYGYTF. In DNA form, the CDR3 reads TGTGCCAGCAGTTTCATTGGGGCAGCTTATGGCTACACCTTC.

The gene calls are TRBV24-1 and TRBJ1-5, with D perhaps TRBD1 (6 bases). Deletions cut 4 bases from V and 7 bases from J, with 22 bases between. Germline CDR1 and CDR2: KGHDR and SFDVKD. This CDR3 region has 17 residues. CDR3 residues: CATSDAQEGGAWQPQHF. CDR3 DNA sequence: TGTGCCACCAGTGACGCCCAAGAGGGGGGGGCTTGGCAGCCCCAGCATTTT.

V is TRBV2 and J is TRBJ1-5; D is perhaps TRBD1 (5 bases). CDR1 is SNHLY and CDR2 is FYNNEI in the germline V gene. The length of the CDR3 is 16 residues. With 5 bases removed from V and 0 bases from J, the gap between germline ends came to 14 bases. This chain's CDR3 is CASSRGAEHSNQPQHF. The CDR3 coding sequence is TGTGCCAGCAGTCGAGGGGCAGAGCATAGCAATCAGCCCCAGCATTTT.

The gene calls are TRBV28 and TRBJ2-7; maybe TRBD1 (6 bases). The germline CDR1 and CDR2 sequences are MDHEN and SYDVKM. This CDR3 region has 14 residues. V gave up 8 bases and J gave up 2 bases, with 16 bases separating them. The CDR3 loop reads CASRQGQGPYEQYF. Here the CDR3 DNA reads TGTGCCAGCCGTCAGGGGCAGGGACCCTACGAGCAGTACTTC.